Below, 26 T cell receptor beta chains from the same sample are listed, as sequenced in a study of tumor-infiltrating lymphocytes in primary liver carcinoma. Total RNA (around 0.45 ug) served as template for TCR beta cDNA synthesis primed by a constant-region primer. Sequencing libraries for TCR beta derived from three nested multiplex PCR rounds that used slightly modified ARM-PCR. With TRBV1-TRBV30 forward primers and a C-beta reverse primer, the first two PCR rounds were run for roughly 9 cycles each. TCRdb processed the multiplex PCR reads anew with MiXCR; each CDR3 protein has one entry. This table holds a few hundred thousand distinct CDR3 sequences, almost 60% found once. It was unsorted whole blood that yielded blood RNA, and germline DNA was also extracted. The specimen was peripheral blood. These receptors were collected from a young woman with primary liver carcinoma and hepatitis B virus infection.

As to this clonotype: Because the CDR3 is missing its conserved closing phenylalanine or tryptophan, this is likely a read error. As DNA, the CDR3 is TGTGCCAGTCGCCAGACAGGAGCTAACTATGGCTACACCCTC. It encodes CASRQTGANYGYTL. The V and J genes are TRBV11-2 and TRBJ1-2; possibly TRBD1 for D (6 bases). The CDR3 consists of 14 residues. Germline-derived CDR1 and CDR2 are SGHAT and FQNNGV. Trimming left V 9 bases short and J 0 bases short, with 14 bases between.

The gene calls are TRBV6-5 and TRBJ2-3; D is unresolved. The J call may be incorrect, as the DNA end agrees better with TRBJ1-5. This CDR3 comprises 15 residues. Germline assignment: CDR1 MNHEY and CDR2 SVGAGI. The CDR3 DNA follows: TGTGCCAGCAGTTATTCGTTAGCGGTTCGGGGTACGCAGCATTTT. Residues: CASSYSLAVRGTQHF.

This clonotype was counted many times. The CDR3 sequence is CSVLLADQETQYF. CDR3 DNA sequence: TGCAGCGTCTTACTAGCGGATCAAGAGACCCAGTACTTC. V and J are TRBV29-1 and TRBJ2-5; 8 nucleotides align to TRBD2. The CDR3 runs to 13 residues. CDR1 and CDR2 (germline): SQVTM, ANQGSEA. J gave up 2 bases and V 6 bases, and 5 bases lay outside the gene matches.

This clonotype was seen many times. This chain uses TRBV12-3 or TRBV12-4 with TRBJ2-3, with D tentatively TRBD2 (5 bases). V lost 5 bases to trimming and J lost 7 bases, with 13 bases between them. The CDR3 sequence is 13 residues long. The CDR3 nucleotides read TGTGCCAGCAGTCCCGGGGTGCGAAATACGCAGTATTTT. Its translation is CASSPGVRNTQYF.

This clonotype has only a few counts. This sequence joins TRBV5-1 and TRBJ2-1; TRBD2 matches 8 bases. This CDR3 is built from 14 residues. CDR1 is SGHRS, CDR2 YFSETQ, per germline. J lost 8 bases, V lost 1 base, and 5 bases had no gene match. DNA of the CDR3: TGCGCCAGCAGCTTGTTAGTCGGGAGGGATGAGCAGTTCTTC. Residues: CASSLLVGRDEQFF. Complete variable domain (other parts from reference TRBV5-1 and TRBJ2-1): KAGVTQTPRYLIKTRGQQVTLSCSPISGHRSVSWYQQTPGQGLQFLFEYFSETQRNKGNFPGRFSGRQFSNSRSEMNVSTLELGDSALYLCASSLLVGRDEQFFGPGTRLTVL.

The chain carries TRBV2 and TRBJ2-7; D is perhaps TRBD1 (5 bases). The CDR3 runs to 13 residues. The ends were cut back, 6 bases at V and 4 bases at J, with 13 bases in the middle. Germline V gene sequence: CDR1 SNHLY, CDR2 FYNNEI. This CDR3 is CASRTGVVYEQYF. Here the CDR3 DNA reads TGTGCCAGCAGAACAGGTGTTGTGTACGAGCAGTACTTC.

This clonotype was detected ten times or more. The chain links TRBV11-2 to TRBJ2-3; D gene unclear. Germline CDR1 is SGHAT and CDR2 is FQNNGV. V dropped 5 bases and J dropped 2 bases, with 11 bases sitting between them. CDR3 length equals 14 residues. The CDR3 spells CASSLRRTTDTQYF. In nucleotides, the CDR3 is TGTGCCAGCAGCCTCCGGCGGACCACAGATACGCAGTATTTT.

Note on this clonotype: A much larger clone lies one base from this, so it may be a read error. This sequence joins TRBV6-2 or TRBV6-3 and TRBJ2-7; a weak D match, TRBD2 (6 bases). The V gene's germline CDR1 is MNHEY and CDR2 SVGEGT. The CDR3 extends over 13 amino acids. V was clipped by 10 bases and J by 4 bases, with 17 bases between them. The CDR3 reads CATCMAGPYEQYF. DNA for the CDR3: TGTGCCACCTGCATGGCGGGACCTTACGAGCAGTACTTC.

This clonotype was counted at least ten times. This chain links TRBV11-2 with TRBJ2-5; D is ambiguous. Germline V CDR1 and CDR2: SGHAT, FQNNGV. Trimming cost V 5 bases and J 7 bases, with 14 bases left between them. This CDR3 contains 13 residues. The CDR3 here is CASSPGFRATQYF. In DNA, the CDR3 is TGTGCCAGCAGCCCAGGATTCCGAGCGACCCAGTACTTC. Combining the CDR3 with reference TRBV11-2 and TRBJ2-5 gives the whole variable domain EAGVAQSPRYKIIEKRQSVAFWCNPISGHATLYWYQQILGQGPKLLIQFQNNGVVDDSQLPKDRFSAERLKGVDSTLKIQPAKLEDSAVYLCASSPGFRATQYFGPGTRLLVL.

A word on this clonotype: Mismatch with germline at one junction end may stem from a read error. J is TRBJ1-1 and V is TRBV6-2 or TRBV6-3; no definite D call. Germline CDR1 reads MNHEY; CDR2 reads SVGEGT. The length of the CDR3 is 13 residues. CDR3 DNA: TGTGCCAGCACCCGTGACATGGAATATCGGGCTTCCTTT. Encoded protein: CASTRDMEYRASF.

This clonotype was seen more than once but under ten times. Germline is not matched at one junction end, which may reflect a read error. V and J are TRBV29-1 and TRBJ1-2; D is ambiguous. Germline values: CDR1 SQVTM, CDR2 ANQGSEA. CDR3 length: 14 residues. CDR3 nucleotides: TGCAGCGTTGAAATGAGGGCGCCTAACTATGACTACACCTTC. Protein: CSVEMRAPNYDYTF. Full variable domain (missing parts from reference TRBV29-1 and TRBJ1-2): SAVISQKPSRDICQRGTSLTIQCQVDSQVTMMFWYRQQPGQSLTLIATANQGSEATYESGFVIDKFPISRPNLTFSTLTVSNMSPEDSSIYLCSVEMRAPNYDYTFGSGTRLTVV.

For this clonotype: This may stem from a read error, because a much larger clone lies one nucleotide away. The genes are TRBV6-1 and TRBJ1-2; no clear D gene. The V gene's germline CDR1 is MNHNS and CDR2 SASEGT. The CDR3 has 12 amino acids. DNA of the CDR3: TGTGTCAGCAGTGAAGCGTTTTATGGCTACACCTTC. Its protein product is CVSSEAFYGYTF.

This clonotype was counted between two and nine times. The chain joins TRBV5-6 to TRBJ2-1; 10 bases align to TRBD2. J gave up 6 bases and V 2 bases, and 8 bases lay outside the gene matches. The CDR3 is made up of 16 amino acids. Per germline, CDR1 SGHDT and CDR2 YYEEEE. The CDR3 sequence: CASSLLAGGMGNEQFF. In nucleotides, the CDR3 is TGTGCCAGCAGCTTATTAGCGGGAGGAATGGGCAATGAGCAGTTCTTC.

This clonotype was found a few times. The chain employs TRBV6-1 and TRBJ1-2; 8 bases align to TRBD1. The ends lost 4 bases at V and 6 bases at J; junction bases unmatched: 4. From germline, CDR1 is MNHNS and CDR2 SASEGT. This CDR3 contains 13 residues. This CDR3 is CASSAQGADGYTF. The DNA of the CDR3 is TGTGCCAGCAGTGCCCAGGGGGCTGATGGCTACACCTTC.

This clonotype was observed a handful of times. The chain has TRBV28 and TRBJ2-1; D ambiguous. Looked up from germline, CDR1 is MDHEN and CDR2 is SYDVKM. The V and J ends lost 6 bases and 5 bases respectively, with 11 bases between them. The CDR3 extends over 13 amino acids. The CDR3 DNA sequence: TGTGCCAGCAGCTTCGGATTAAACAATGAGCAGTTCTTC. This encodes CASSFGLNNEQFF.

With regard to this clonotype: One end of the junction varies from germline; a read error may be responsible. The chain joins TRBV29-1 to TRBJ1-1; no reliable D call. The CDR3 covers 10 residues. CDR1 is SQVTM, CDR2 ANQGSEA, per germline. CDR3 in amino acids: CSVNGGQAFF. The CDR3 bases are TGCAGCGTTAATGGCGGGCAAGCCTTCTTT. Filled out from reference TRBV29-1 and TRBJ1-1, the complete variable domain reads SAVISQKPSRDICQRGTSLTIQCQVDSQVTMMFWYRQQPGQSLTLIATANQGSEATYESGFVIDKFPISRPNLTFSTLTVSNMSPEDSSIYLCSVNGGQAFFGQGTRLTVV.

This clonotype was found once. The junction differs from germline at one of its ends, possibly a read error. The CDR3 is CASTQDVAGQISPSAFF. CDR3 nucleotides: TGTGCCAGCACCCAAGATGTGGCAGGCCAAATTTCCCCCTCAGCTTTCTTT. The V and J genes are TRBV4-2 and TRBJ1-1; no reliable D call. The germline V gene has CDR1 LGHNA and CDR2 YNFKEQ. CDR3 size: 17 residues.

This clonotype has a count of ten or more. The chain joins TRBV12-3 or TRBV12-4 to TRBJ1-5; tentative D call: TRBD1 (5 bases). This CDR3 spans 15 amino acids. V was cut by 5 bases and J by 3 bases, with 14 bases left in between. This CDR3 is CASSRAGLDNQPQHF. The CDR3 DNA follows: TGTGCCAGCAGTCGTGCGGGGCTTGACAATCAGCCCCAGCATTTT.

This clonotype has just a few counts. Since a much larger clone is just one base distant, this may be a read error. V is TRBV11-3 and J is TRBJ2-1; possibly TRBD2 for D (6 bases). Germline-derived CDR1 and CDR2 are SGHNT and YENEEA. The CDR3 has 13 amino acids. This chain's CDR3 is CASGFVLGGEQFF. The CDR3 DNA reads TGTGCCAGCGGCTTTGTCCTGGGGGGTGAGCAGTTCTTC.

Of note for this clonotype: The junction departs from the called germline gene at one end, perhaps through a read error. The chain couples TRBV6-2 or TRBV6-3 to TRBJ2-1, with D perhaps matching TRBD1 or TRBD2 (6 bases each). The CDR3 runs 13 residues. The germline CDR1 and CDR2 sequences are MNHEY and SVGEGT. DNA of the CDR3: TGTGCCAGCAGCACTAGGGGGGCAAGTGAGCAATTCTTC. It encodes CASSTRGASEQFF.

This clonotype was seen more than once but under ten times. A much more abundant neighbour one base away suggests this may be a read error. The CDR3 DNA follows: TGTGCCAACAGCTTAGCCGGGGGCGGGTTGAACACCGGGGAGCTGTTTTTT. The encoded protein is CANSLAGGGLNTGELFF. V and J are TRBV11-2 and TRBJ2-2; D is possibly TRBD1 or TRBD2 (6 bases each). The CDR3 loop spans 17 amino acids. Germline CDR1 SGHAT, CDR2 FQNNGV.

As concerns this clonotype: A read error may be the cause here, since a much bigger clone is one base away. V and J are TRBV12-3 or TRBV12-4 and TRBJ2-1; 11 nucleotides agree with TRBD2. The CDR3 length is 15 residues. The CDR3 region is CASTLSGRAGNGQFF. CDR3 bases: TGTGCCAGCACCCTTAGCGGGAGGGCCGGGAATGGGCAGTTCTTC.

The rearrangement joins TRBV4-1 to TRBJ1-3; D not certain. The ends were cut back, 1 base at V and 0 bases at J, with 10 bases in the middle. This CDR3 is built from 16 residues. In germline, CDR1 is MGHRA, CDR2 YSYEKL. CDR3 nucleotides: TGCGCCAGCAGCCAAGCAAGGCCCGGCTCTGGAAACACCATATATTTT. Translation gives CASSQARPGSGNTIYF.

A note on this clonotype: A read error may account for a junction end that differs from germline. The J gene is TRBJ2-3, the V gene TRBV7-8; 13 bases are a match to TRBD2. Germline V lookup: CDR1 SGHVS, CDR2 FQNEAQ. This CDR3 is built from 16 residues. This chain's CDR3 is CTSSAGGLAGLYTQYF. In DNA, the CDR3 is TGTACCAGCAGCGCAGGGGGACTAGCGGGATTGTATACGCAGTATTTT.

This clonotype has more than one count but fewer than ten. This chain uses TRBV12-3 or TRBV12-4 with TRBJ2-5; D may be TRBD1 (5 bases). The CDR3 has 15 residues. V gave up 5 bases and J gave up 5 bases, with 18 bases separating them. The CDR3 loop reads CASSKDTFLGETQYF. CDR3 DNA: TGTGCCAGCAGTAAGGACACCTTCCTCGGGGAGACCCAGTACTTC.

This clonotype was observed a few times. The gene calls are TRBV10-1 and TRBJ2-3; no firm D call. Germline V gene lookup returns CDR1 WNHNN and CDR2 SYGVQD (reference sequence). The germline V and J ends were trimmed by 6 bases and 6 bases, with 13 bases remaining between them. The CDR3 length is 13 residues. This chain's CDR3 is CASSQSGVDTQYF. The CDR3 DNA sequence: TGCGCCAGCAGCCAGAGTGGGGTGGATACGCAGTATTTT.